This TCR beta chain was documented in a study of CD8 T cells in ankylosing spondylitis (dated by TCRdb to the late 2010s). A note on the overall study: T cell receptor beta repertoires were profiled in healthy donors and ankylosing spondylitis patients so that disease-linked TCR variants could be found. Peripheral blood samples were taken, and synovial fluid was additionally collected from ankylosing spondylitis patients. The whole study cohort included over a hundred healthy donors and about two dozen ankylosing spondylitis patients. Results and caveats for the whole study, not just this receptor: A CD8+ phenotype was shown by the disease-linked clones, which were found at relatively low frequencies in peripheral blood. A TCR beta motif of several highly homologous amino acid variants appeared characteristic of blood from ankylosing spondylitis patients. The disease-linked clones were reported as significantly enriched in matched synovial fluid samples from ankylosing spondylitis patients. Some motif variants were previously reported in synovial fluid and blood of reactive arthritis patients, suggesting common disease-initiation mechanisms.

This clonotype was seen a few times. Its antigen remains unidentified. Nothing much larger sits one base from this clone, and base qualities are not available. The sequencer was an Illumina HiSeq 2500. Quantitative 5'-RACE with molecular barcodes was the method used to prepare the TCR beta libraries. The authors' analysis ran thus. A new computational method based on a probabilistic model of VDJ rearrangement was used to identify disease-linked TCR variants. TCRdb trimmed the raw reads at Q25, called clones with MiXCR and kept productive beta chains. Entries that share a CDR3 protein sequence are merged under the most common genes and DNA. What appears here as the V and J calls and clone size reflects TCRdb's work, not the paper's. Across this sample there are about 500,000 distinct CDR3 sequences, with about an eighth seen only once. The top ten constitute approximately 6.2% of the sample. V is shortened by 2 bases, J by 5 bases, and the region joining them spans 11 bases. The germline V gene encodes CDR1 KGHDR and CDR2 SFDVKD. The CDR3 goes from the cysteine to the phenylalanine over 14 residues. CDR3 DNA only is kept here, 42 bases in frame from base 1.

Here the chain combines TRBV24-1 and TRBJ1-2; the D gene is possibly TRBD1, with 6 bases matching. This clonotype was obtained from a male donor with ankylosing spondylitis. Sequencing was done on a sample of blood, either unsorted or a sorted T cell fraction (not recorded which). The CDR3 region has the sequence CATSDSRTVYGYTF. The DNA sequence reads TGTGCCACCAGTGATTCCCGGACAGTGTATGGCTACACCTTC.